This T cell receptor beta chain was captured in a study of blood T cell repertoires in COVID-19. Study context: Donors in the United States, Italy and Spain gave samples during acute or convalescent COVID-19. Sources were T cells, B-cell-depleted T cells, or PBMCs; the material itself was cDNA or gDNA.

Under the authors' procedure: Cell counts per sample came from amplifying reference gene primers. The data were produced by immunoSEQ multiplex PCR, yet TCRdb's version contains in-frame clones alone and is incomplete. The V and J calls and the clone size are those of that table, but D and trimming were determined from the DNA. The table shows under 35,000 clones, with approximately 82% occurring only once. The CDR3 has 13 amino acids. Germline V gene data show CDR1 as SEHNR and CDR2 as FQNEAQ (reference sequence). V shed 5 bases and J shed 4 bases, with 11 bases lying between them. V and J are TRBV7-9 and TRBJ1-2; D is unclear. This clonotype originated in an older man with acute or convalescent COVID-19. Input material: peripheral blood. CDR3 sequence (DNA): TGTGCCAGCAGCCTAGGAACTTTCTATGGCTACACCTTC. It encodes CASSLGTFYGYTF.